Sequencing of this T cell receptor beta chain was carried out in a study of regulatory T cells in long-lasting Graves disease. Study-level results: Preferential use of TRBV28, TRBJ1-2 and TRBJ2-5 was seen in persistent disease.

Germline CDR1 reads DFQATT; CDR2 reads SNEGSKA (reference sequence). CDR3 length: 14 residues. This clonotype was counted ten times or more. Its antigen is as yet unknown. CDR3 regions were amplified by Arm-PCR using iRepertoire HTBI primers to build TCR beta libraries. Each CDR3 protein gets one entry after TCRdb re-called the multiplex PCR reads with MiXCR. This table holds 360,000 or so distinct CDR3 sequences, 16% found once. Described time point: newly diagnosed GD, antithyroid drugs for less than 3 months. Extracted PBMC RNA gave rise to the TCR library. From an endocrinology department in Xi'an, China, came the patients. This sample was also put to use in a study of T cells in Graves' hyperthyroidism and ophthalmopathy. This second study says: Blood also contained most expanded thyroid clonotypes above 0.001.

This TCR was sampled from a man in his forties or fifties with Graves disease. Specimen: peripheral blood mononuclear cells (PBMCs), collected at new diagnosis, from a patient treated with antithyroid drugs. V is TRBV20-1 and J is TRBJ2-3; 8 positions match TRBD2. CDR3 amino acids: CRARRGAEGDTQYF. The CDR3 bases are TGCCGCGCTAGGCGGGGGGCGGAGGGAGATACGCAGTATTTT.